Below are 7 T cell receptor beta chains sequenced from a single sample in a study of blood T cell repertoires in COVID-19. The method was immunoSEQ multiplex PCR; TCRdb's version includes in-frame clones alone and lacks a portion of them. The sample holds roughly 75,000 clones; around 84% are singletons and the top ten take about 0.83%. Sequencing input: peripheral blood. Every receptor here comes from a woman between 65 and 79 years old with acute or convalescent COVID-19.

J is TRBJ2-7 and V is TRBV9; a weak D match, TRBD1 (5 bases). Germline CDR1 SGDLS, CDR2 YYNGEE. There are 14 residues in the CDR3. With 4 bases removed from V and 5 bases from J, the gap between germline ends came to 16 bases. The CDR3 here is CASSPRQSEDEQYF. In DNA form, the CDR3 reads TGTGCCAGCAGCCCCAGACAGTCAGAGGACGAGCAGTACTTC.

The chain uses TRBV30 and TRBJ2-1; D perhaps matches TRBD2 (5 bases). This CDR3 region has 14 residues. Germline loops: CDR1 GTSNPN, CDR2 SVGIG (reference sequence). Trimming removed 3 bases at V and 6 bases at J, with 15 bases between. The CDR3 coding sequence is TGTGCCTGGAGCCGAGGAGGAACCCCCAATGAGCAGTTCTTC. Encoded protein: CAWSRGGTPNEQFF.

The chain uses TRBV19 and TRBJ2-4; 10 positions match TRBD1. There are 18 residues in the CDR3. Germline V gene lookup returns CDR1 LNHDA and CDR2 SQIVND (reference sequence). Trimming cost V 9 bases and J 1 base; bases outside gene matches: 15. CDR3 region: CASRPGQGITLAKNIQYF. In DNA, the CDR3 is TGTGCCAGCAGACCGGGACAGGGGATTACTTTGGCCAAAAACATTCAGTACTTC.

The rearrangement uses TRBV9 and TRBJ1-4; 7 nucleotides line up with TRBD1. V shed 2 bases and J 4 bases; nucleotides not matched to a gene: 5. There are 15 residues in the CDR3. Germline V gene sequence: CDR1 SGDLS, CDR2 YYNGEE. As DNA, the CDR3 is TGTGCCAGCAGCGTCCAAGGGACAGTTAATGAAAAACTGTTTTTT. It encodes CASSVQGTVNEKLFF.

This sequence joins TRBV29-1 and TRBJ2-3; weak D call: TRBD2 (5 bases). Germline CDR1 SQVTM, CDR2 ANQGSEA. V lost 5 bases, J lost 3 bases, and 15 bases lay in between. The CDR3 contains 14 residues. CDR3 sequence: CSVMFGVGTDTQYF. CDR3 nucleotide sequence: TGCAGCGTTATGTTCGGGGTGGGGACAGATACGCAGTATTTT.

The rearrangement joins TRBV10-2 to TRBJ1-4; no clear D. V lost 9 bases to trimming and J lost 6 bases, with 8 bases between them. This CDR3 is built from 11 residues. CDR1 and CDR2 from the germline V gene are WSHSY and SAAADI. CDR3: CASLNYEKLFF. The CDR3 DNA reads TGCGCCAGTCTCAACTATGAAAAACTGTTTTTT.

This clone was counted between two and nine times. The chain carries TRBV28 and TRBJ1-4; D is perhaps TRBD1 (5 bases). Germline V lookup: CDR1 MDHEN, CDR2 SYDVKM. This CDR3 is 16 amino acids long. V lost 5 bases, J lost 0 bases, and 13 bases lay in between. This chain's CDR3 is CASSTTGDATNEKLFF. For the CDR3, the DNA is TGTGCCAGCAGTACCACAGGTGATGCAACTAATGAAAAACTGTTTTTT. Combining the CDR3 with reference TRBV28 and TRBJ1-4 gives the whole variable domain DVKVTQSSRYLVKRTGEKVFLECVQDMDHENMFWYRQDPGLGLRLIYFSYDVKMKEKGDIPEGYSVSREKKERFSLILESASTNQTSMYLCASSTTGDATNEKLFFGSGTQLSVL.